The 29 T cell receptor beta chains given below trace back to one sample, sequenced in a study of cytomegalovirus exposure and HLA in healthy donors. The method was immunoSEQ multiplex PCR; TCRdb's version includes in-frame clones alone and lacks a portion of them. There are some 240,000 clones in the sample; approximately 83% occur only once, and 0.95% to 1.5% lies in the top ten. Sequenced input: PBMCs. The receptors were gathered from a woman aged 30 to 39 in good health and CMV-seropositive.

The rearrangement joins TRBV19 to TRBJ1-5, with D maybe TRBD1 (5 bases). The V end lost 7 bases, the J end lost 3 bases, and 16 bases lay between the germline ends. The CDR3 is made up of 15 amino acids. Germline loops: CDR1 LNHDA, CDR2 SQIVND (reference sequence). CDR3 region: CASNGDSLPNQPQHF. CDR3 sequence (DNA): TGTGCCAGTAATGGGGACTCGTTACCCAATCAGCCCCAGCATTTT.

The V gene is TRBV6-1, the J gene TRBJ1-1; no definite D call. Germline CDR1 is MNHNS and CDR2 is SASEGT. V lost 0 bases and J lost 1, with 6 bases in between. This CDR3 has 14 residues. The CDR3 loop reads CASSEARGNTEAFF. DNA for the CDR3: TGTGCCAGCAGTGAAGCTAGAGGGAACACTGAAGCTTTCTTT.

This chain connects TRBV2 to TRBJ1-1; D may be TRBD1 (5 bases). Germline lookup yields CDR1 SNHLY and CDR2 FYNNEI. The CDR3 is 14 amino acids. V was pared by 3 bases and J by 2 bases, with 10 bases between. CDR3: CASSEATANTEAFF. CDR3 DNA sequence: TGTGCCAGCAGTGAGGCGACAGCCAACACTGAAGCTTTCTTT.

V is TRBV6-5 and J is TRBJ2-5; 7 positions match TRBD2. The ends lost 5 bases at V and 7 bases at J; junction bases unmatched: 10. Per germline, CDR1 MNHEY and CDR2 SVGAGI. CDR3 length: 14 residues. For the CDR3, the DNA is TGTGCCAGCAGTCTAGAACTAGCGTTAGGGACCCAGTACTTC. This gives the protein CASSLELALGTQYF.

This clone turned up a few times. V gene TRBV2 combines with J gene TRBJ2-7; D call uncertain. V was cut by 6 bases and J by 1 base, with 7 bases left in between. The germline gives CDR1 SNHLY, CDR2 FYNNEI. This CDR3 region has 12 residues. As DNA, the CDR3 is TGTGCCAGCAGGCGCAGGTCCTACGAGCAGTACTTC. Translation: CASRRRSYEQYF.

In this sample, this clone turned up a few times. The gene calls are TRBV18 and TRBJ2-7; maybe TRBD2 (6 bases). CDR1 is KGHSH and CDR2 is LQKENI in the germline V gene. Trimming shortened V by 1 base and J by 0 bases, and 10 bases separated the two germline ends. The CDR3 sequence is 15 residues long. CDR3 in amino acids: CASSPLSGGSYEQYF. For the CDR3, the DNA is TGTGCCAGCTCACCACTCTCCGGGGGCTCCTACGAGCAGTACTTC.

The V gene is TRBV27, the J gene TRBJ2-5, with TRBD2 matching 7 bases. With 5 bases clipped from V and 4 bases from J, the junction kept 10 bases outside the gene matches. Germline V gives CDR1 MNHEY, CDR2 SMNVEV (reference sequence). CDR3 length: 15 residues. CDR3 sequence (DNA): TGTGCCAGCAGTCCCTCGTGGGGGGGTTTAGAGACCCAGTACTTC. Amino acid sequence: CASSPSWGGLETQYF.

This clone was recorded once. This chain connects TRBV7-2 to TRBJ2-3; 8 bases fit TRBD1. V gave up 3 bases and J gave up 2 bases; unmatched junction bases: 4. This CDR3 contains 15 residues. Germline V gene data show CDR1 as SGHTA and CDR2 as FQGNSA. CDR3: CASSFRTGSTDTQYF. CDR3 sequence (DNA): TGTGCCAGCAGCTTTAGGACAGGGTCCACAGATACGCAGTATTTT. The whole variable domain, filled in from reference TRBV7-2 and TRBJ2-3, reads GAGVSQSPSNKVTEKGKDVELRCDPISGHTALYWYRQSLGQGLEFLIYFQGNSAPDKSGLPSDRFSAERTGGSVSTLTIQRTQQEDSAVYLCASSFRTGSTDTQYFGPGTRLTVL.

The V call is TRBV9, the J call TRBJ2-5, with 15 bases lining up with TRBD2. J lost 5 bases, V lost 3 bases, and 8 bases had no gene match. CDR1 and CDR2 from the germline V gene are SGDLS and YYNGEE. The CDR3 has 17 amino acids. CDR3 nucleotides: TGTGCCAGCAGCGGGGGACTAGCGGGAGGAGAGAGGGAGACCCAGTACTTC. Translated: CASSGGLAGGERETQYF.

This sequence joins TRBV28 and TRBJ2-1; the D gene is possibly TRBD1 (5 bases). With 6 bases removed from V and 9 bases from J, the gap between germline ends came to 9 bases. Per germline, CDR1 MDHEN and CDR2 SYDVKM. The CDR3 is made up of 11 amino acids. CDR3 loop: CASRGRGEQFF. Here the CDR3 DNA reads TGTGCCAGCAGGGGTAGGGGTGAGCAGTTCTTC.

The chain is built from TRBV18 and TRBJ1-1, with 7 bases aligning to TRBD1. The germline gives CDR1 KGHSH, CDR2 LQKENI. CDR3 length: 15 amino acids. J gave up 0 bases and V 3 bases, and 4 bases lay outside the gene matches. DNA of the CDR3: TGTGCCAGCTCACCCATGGGACAGATGAACACTGAAGCTTTCTTT. It translates to CASSPMGQMNTEAFF.

V is TRBV28 and J is TRBJ1-2; 9 positions match TRBD1. V was pared by 5 bases and J by 8 bases, with 15 bases of the junction left unmatched. This CDR3 has 16 amino acids. Germline V gives CDR1 MDHEN, CDR2 SYDVKM. Written as DNA, the CDR3 is TGTGCCAGCAGTCCAGAAACCGGGACAGGGTCAGGGGGCTACACCTTC. This gives the protein CASSPETGTGSGGYTF.

This chain links TRBV5-6 with TRBJ1-4; D unresolved. V was trimmed by 0 bases and J by 5 bases, leaving 11 bases between them. The CDR3 has 15 amino acids. Germline V gives CDR1 SGHDT, CDR2 YYEEEE. CDR3 sequence (DNA): TGTGCCAGCAGCTTGGGACACACTCCGAATGAAAAACTGTTTTTT. Residues: CASSLGHTPNEKLFF.

The V call is TRBV4-1, the J call TRBJ2-7; D is perhaps TRBD2 (7 bases). CDR3 length: 15 amino acids. Trimming cost V 0 bases and J 9 bases, with 18 bases left between them. Looked up from germline, CDR1 is MGHRA and CDR2 is YSYEKL. As DNA, the CDR3 is TGCGCCAGCAGCCAAGAAGGGGGGGACTTCGGGGGGCAGTACTTC. Amino acid sequence: CASSQEGGDFGGQYF.

The chain joins TRBV27 to TRBJ1-1, with 7 bases that match TRBD1. The germline CDR1 and CDR2 sequences are MNHEY and SMNVEV (reference sequence). There are 15 residues in the CDR3. The ends lost 3 bases at V and 3 bases at J; junction bases unmatched: 7. CDR3 bases: TGTGCCAGCAGTTTGACAGGGCCCCTTTACACTGAAGCTTTCTTT. It yields the protein CASSLTGPLYTEAFF.

The rearrangement joins TRBV9 to TRBJ2-3, with TRBD2 matching over 11 bases. J was trimmed by 5 bases and V by 2 bases; bases with no gene match: 4. CDR1 is SGDLS, CDR2 YYNGEE, per germline. The CDR3 has 15 residues. The CDR3 loop is CASSVTSGSVDTQYF. In DNA, the CDR3 is TGTGCCAGCAGCGTCACTAGCGGGAGTGTAGATACGCAGTATTTT.

V is TRBV15 and J is TRBJ1-2; D perhaps matches TRBD1 (6 bases). Germline values: CDR1 LNHNV, CDR2 YYDKDF (reference sequence). The V and J ends lost 5 bases and 6 bases respectively, with 19 bases between them. CDR3 length: 15 amino acids. The CDR3 coding sequence is TGTGCCACCAGCGGAGGGACACCTCCCAGGGATGGCTACACCTTC. It specifies CATSGGTPPRDGYTF.

This clone has just a few counts. V usage is TRBV18 and J usage is TRBJ2-2; D call uncertain. Germline V lookup: CDR1 KGHSH, CDR2 LQKENI. The CDR3 covers 14 residues. V was pared by 2 bases and J by 6 bases, with 10 bases between. In DNA, the CDR3 is TGTGCCAGCTCACCATCAGCGCGATCCGGGGAGCTGTTTTTT. Protein product: CASSPSARSGELFF.

This chain joins TRBV2 and TRBJ2-5; tentative D call: TRBD1 (7 bases). V lost 1 base, J lost 4 bases, and 10 bases lay in between. This CDR3 has 14 amino acids. Germline values: CDR1 SNHLY, CDR2 FYNNEI. In DNA, the CDR3 is TGTGCCAGCAGTGAAGACAGGGGAGGAGAGACCCAGTACTTC. Its protein product is CASSEDRGGETQYF.

This sequence joins TRBV10-1 and TRBJ2-3; TRBD2 aligns across 10 bases. CDR3 length: 14 residues. CDR1 is WNHNN and CDR2 is SYGVQD in the germline V gene (reference sequence). Germline trimming cut 6 bases from V and 3 bases from J; bases unmatched to any gene: 3. CDR3 loop: CASSKGLATDTQYF. CDR3 bases: TGCGCCAGCAGCAAGGGACTAGCGACAGATACGCAGTATTTT.

The chain is built from TRBV30 and TRBJ1-5; 9 nucleotides match TRBD1. V trimming: 3 bases; J trimming: 5 bases; junction bases outside the gene matches: 2. Germline CDR1 is GTSNPN and CDR2 is SVGIG (reference sequence). The CDR3 totals 13 residues. CDR3 sequence reads: CAWRGQGYQPQHF. CDR3 DNA: TGTGCCTGGAGGGGACAGGGCTATCAGCCCCAGCATTTT.

V gene TRBV10-1 combines with J gene TRBJ1-3, with D possibly TRBD1 on 5 matching bases. The CDR3 has 17 amino acids. Germline V lookup: CDR1 WNHNN, CDR2 SYGVQD (reference sequence). Deletions cut 3 bases from V and 0 bases from J, with 15 bases between. CDR3 sequence reads: CASSDGSGGPSGNTIYF. The CDR3 DNA reads as TGCGCCAGCAGTGATGGTTCCGGGGGACCCTCTGGAAACACCATATATTTT.

V gene TRBV30 combines with J gene TRBJ2-5; 8 bases map to TRBD1. This CDR3 has 12 amino acids. Germline CDR1 reads GTSNPN; CDR2 reads SVGIG (reference sequence). This CDR3 is CARQGSRETQYF. The CDR3 bases are TGTGCACGACAGGGGTCTCGGGAGACCCAGTACTTC.

The rearrangement uses TRBV5-1 and TRBJ2-7; D remains ambiguous. This CDR3 contains 12 residues. The germline CDR1 and CDR2 sequences are SGHRS and YFSETQ. V was clipped by 4 bases and J by 7 bases, with 12 bases between them. DNA for the CDR3: TGCGCCAGCAGCCAAGAATCCCGGGAGCAGTACTTC. Its protein product is CASSQESREQYF. Based on the CDR3 plus reference TRBV5-1 and TRBJ2-7, the full variable domain is KAGVTQTPRYLIKTRGQQVTLSCSPISGHRSVSWYQQTPGQGLQFLFEYFSETQRNKGNFPGRFSGRQFSNSRSEMNVSTLELGDSALYLCASSQESREQYFGPGTRLTVT.

The J gene is TRBJ2-2, the V gene TRBV2; 9 bases align to TRBD1. The germline V gene has CDR1 SNHLY and CDR2 FYNNEI. The CDR3 length is 15 residues. J lost 0 bases, V lost 8 bases, and 4 bases had no gene match. The CDR3 nucleotides read TGTGCCAGCGGTCGGACAGGGGCGAACACCGGGGAGCTGTTTTTT. Its translation: CASGRTGANTGELFF. Full variable domain (missing parts from reference TRBV2 and TRBJ2-2): EPEVTQTPSHQVTQMGQEVILRCVPISNHLYFYWYRQILGQKVEFLVSFYNNEISEKSEIFDDQFSVERPDGSNFTLKIRSTKLEDSAMYFCASGRTGANTGELFFGEGSRLTVL.

The V gene is TRBV28, the J gene TRBJ2-1; D is perhaps TRBD1 (6 bases). Germline V gives CDR1 MDHEN, CDR2 SYDVKM. CDR3 size: 13 residues. The V end lost 7 bases, the J end lost 10 bases, and 17 bases lay between the germline ends. The CDR3 sequence is CASNPYWGTEQFF. The DNA for the CDR3 is TGTGCCAGCAATCCATACTGGGGGACAGAGCAGTTCTTC.

This clone has a single count. The genes are TRBV4-1 and TRBJ1-2; 8 positions match TRBD1. The germline CDR1 and CDR2 sequences are MGHRA and YSYEKL. The CDR3 totals 15 residues. Losses at the gene ends were 1 base for V and 8 bases for J; bases not matched to a gene: 9. The CDR3 coding sequence is TGCGCCAGCAGCCAAGGACAGGGGTTATTGAAGGGCTACACCTTC. It yields the protein CASSQGQGLLKGYTF.

The rearrangement uses TRBV19 and TRBJ2-2, with 7 bases that match TRBD1. Germline V CDR1 and CDR2: LNHDA, SQIVND (reference sequence). Trimming at V came to 8 bases and at J to 5 bases, leaving 8 bases not matched to a gene. This CDR3 spans 14 amino acids. The CDR3 sequence is CASEDRVETGELFF. CDR3 coding DNA: TGTGCCAGTGAAGACAGGGTTGAGACCGGGGAGCTGTTTTTT.

This chain connects TRBV5-1 to TRBJ1-1, with 7 nucleotides matching TRBD1. Germline CDR1 reads SGHRS; CDR2 reads YFSETQ. Trimming removed 4 bases from V and 11 bases from J; junction bases left unmatched: 17. The CDR3 spans 15 residues. CDR3 region: CASSLTGSSMSGAFF. The DNA of the CDR3 is TGCGCCAGCAGCCTGACAGGGTCGTCGATGTCTGGGGCTTTCTTT. The full variable domain, completed using reference TRBV5-1 and TRBJ1-1, is KAGVTQTPRYLIKTRGQQVTLSCSPISGHRSVSWYQQTPGQGLQFLFEYFSETQRNKGNFPGRFSGRQFSNSRSEMNVSTLELGDSALYLCASSLTGSSMSGAFFGQGTRLTVV.